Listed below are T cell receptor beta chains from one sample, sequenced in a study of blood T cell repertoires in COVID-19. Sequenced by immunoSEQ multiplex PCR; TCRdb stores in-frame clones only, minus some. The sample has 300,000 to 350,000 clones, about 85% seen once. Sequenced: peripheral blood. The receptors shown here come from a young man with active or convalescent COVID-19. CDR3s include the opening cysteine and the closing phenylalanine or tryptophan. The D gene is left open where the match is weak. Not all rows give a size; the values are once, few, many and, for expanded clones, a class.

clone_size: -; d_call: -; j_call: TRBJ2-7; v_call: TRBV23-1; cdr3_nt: TGCGCCAGCAGTCAGCCCACTCCCTACGAGCAGTACTTC; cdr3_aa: CASSQPTPYEQYF
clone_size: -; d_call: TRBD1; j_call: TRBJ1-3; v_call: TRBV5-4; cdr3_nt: TGTGCCAGCAGCGCTGGGACAGTCTCTGGAAACACCATATATTTT; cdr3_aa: CASSAGTVSGNTIYF
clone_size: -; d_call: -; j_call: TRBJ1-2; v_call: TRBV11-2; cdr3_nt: TGTGCCAGCAGCTTAGAAAACTACTGGGACTCTGGCTACACCTTC; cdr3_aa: CASSLENYWDSGYTF
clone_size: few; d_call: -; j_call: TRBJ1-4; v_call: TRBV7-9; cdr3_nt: TGTGCCAGCAGCCCAGGACAGAATAATGAAAAACTGTTTTTT; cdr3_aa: CASSPGQNNEKLFF
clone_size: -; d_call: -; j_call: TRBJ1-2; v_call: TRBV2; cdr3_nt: TGTGCCAGTCATCAGGGGCCCTATGGCTACACCTTC; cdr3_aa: CASHQGPYGYTF
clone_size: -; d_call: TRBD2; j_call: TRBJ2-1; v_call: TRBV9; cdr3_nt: TGTGCCAGCAGCGTAGGAGTGACTAGCGGGCCCTACAATGAGCAGTTCTTC; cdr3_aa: CASSVGVTSGPYNEQFF
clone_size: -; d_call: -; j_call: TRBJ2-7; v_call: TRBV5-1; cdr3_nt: TGCGCCAGCAGATTGACTTCGGACGAGCAGTACTTC; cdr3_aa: CASRLTSDEQYF
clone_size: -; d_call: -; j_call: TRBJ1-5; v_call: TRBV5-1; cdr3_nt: TGCGCCAGCAGCTTTACTAGCAATAGCAATCAGCCCCAGCATTTT; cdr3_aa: CASSFTSNSNQPQHF
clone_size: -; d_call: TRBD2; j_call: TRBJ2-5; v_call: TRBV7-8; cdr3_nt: TGTGCCAGCAGCTTAGAGGTAGCGGGGAAGAGCAGGGAGACCCAGTACTTC; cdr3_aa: CASSLEVAGKSRETQYF
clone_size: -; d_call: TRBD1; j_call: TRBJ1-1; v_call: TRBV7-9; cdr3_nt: TGTGCCAGCAGCTTAGGAGGGACAGAAAACACTGAAGCTTTCTTT; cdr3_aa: CASSLGGTENTEAFF
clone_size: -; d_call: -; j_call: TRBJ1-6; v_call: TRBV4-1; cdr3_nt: TGCGCCAGCAGCCAAGATAAACAGGGTACTTATAATTCACCCCTCCACTTT; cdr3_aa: CASSQDKQGTYNSPLHF
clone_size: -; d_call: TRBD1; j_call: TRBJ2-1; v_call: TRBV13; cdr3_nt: TGTGCCAGCAGCTCCGGGACAGGGGAGGCCAATGAGCAGTTCTTC; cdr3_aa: CASSSGTGEANEQFF
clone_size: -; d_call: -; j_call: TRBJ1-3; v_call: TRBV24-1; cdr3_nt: TGTGCCACCAGTCGAGGGGGAAACACCATATATTTT; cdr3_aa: CATSRGGNTIYF
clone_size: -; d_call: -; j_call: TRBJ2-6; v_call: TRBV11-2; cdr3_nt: TGTGCCAGCAGCTTCATCCGGCAGGCTGGGGCCAACGTCCTGACTTTC; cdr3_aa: CASSFIRQAGANVLTF
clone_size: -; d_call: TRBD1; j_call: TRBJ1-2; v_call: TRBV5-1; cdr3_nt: TGCGCCAGCAGCTTGGGACAGGGAGGTGGCTACACCTTC; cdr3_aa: CASSLGQGGGYTF
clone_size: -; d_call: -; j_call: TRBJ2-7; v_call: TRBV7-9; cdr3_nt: TGTGCCAGCAGCCGTTCCCGGGGGTACGAATCCTACGAGCAGTACTTC; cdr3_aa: CASSRSRGYESYEQYF
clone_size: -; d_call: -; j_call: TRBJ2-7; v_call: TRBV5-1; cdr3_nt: TGCGCCAGCAGCTCAAGCGGATCCTCCTACGAGCAGTACTTC; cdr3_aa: CASSSSGSSYEQYF
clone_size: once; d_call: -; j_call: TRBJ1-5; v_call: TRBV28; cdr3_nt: TGTGCCAGCAGTTCCGGAGCAGGGGGCAATCAGCCCCAGCATTTT; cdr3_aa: CASSSGAGGNQPQHF
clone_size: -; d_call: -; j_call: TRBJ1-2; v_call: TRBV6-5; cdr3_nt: TGTGCCAGCAGCTTACAGGGATCGAAGTACGGCTACACCTTC; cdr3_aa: CASSLQGSKYGYTF
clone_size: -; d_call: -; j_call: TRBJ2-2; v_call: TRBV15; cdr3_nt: TGTGCCACCAGACTCCGGAGAAACACCGGGGAGCTGTTTTTT; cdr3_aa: CATRLRRNTGELFF